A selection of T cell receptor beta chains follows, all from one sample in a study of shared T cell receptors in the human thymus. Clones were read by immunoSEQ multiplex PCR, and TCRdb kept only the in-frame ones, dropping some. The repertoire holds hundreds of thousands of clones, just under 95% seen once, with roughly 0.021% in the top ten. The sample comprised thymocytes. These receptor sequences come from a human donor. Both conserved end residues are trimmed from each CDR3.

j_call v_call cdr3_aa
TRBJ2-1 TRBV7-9 ASSTYPGPYNEQF
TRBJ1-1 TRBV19 ASSMRQGPTEAF
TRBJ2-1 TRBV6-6 ASARGENNNEQF
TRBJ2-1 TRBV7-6 ASSLRTSGRAKDNEQF
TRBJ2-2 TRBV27 ASNPGLVPTGELF
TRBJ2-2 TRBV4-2 ASSQDRRGNTGELF
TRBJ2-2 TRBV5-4 ASSLRQGISTGELF
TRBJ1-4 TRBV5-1 ASSLDPMGTNEKLF
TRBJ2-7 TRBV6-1 ASSAPGDTDEQY
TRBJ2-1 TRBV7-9 ASSFSGASRVDEQF
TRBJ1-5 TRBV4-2 ASSQDSGRGNQPQH